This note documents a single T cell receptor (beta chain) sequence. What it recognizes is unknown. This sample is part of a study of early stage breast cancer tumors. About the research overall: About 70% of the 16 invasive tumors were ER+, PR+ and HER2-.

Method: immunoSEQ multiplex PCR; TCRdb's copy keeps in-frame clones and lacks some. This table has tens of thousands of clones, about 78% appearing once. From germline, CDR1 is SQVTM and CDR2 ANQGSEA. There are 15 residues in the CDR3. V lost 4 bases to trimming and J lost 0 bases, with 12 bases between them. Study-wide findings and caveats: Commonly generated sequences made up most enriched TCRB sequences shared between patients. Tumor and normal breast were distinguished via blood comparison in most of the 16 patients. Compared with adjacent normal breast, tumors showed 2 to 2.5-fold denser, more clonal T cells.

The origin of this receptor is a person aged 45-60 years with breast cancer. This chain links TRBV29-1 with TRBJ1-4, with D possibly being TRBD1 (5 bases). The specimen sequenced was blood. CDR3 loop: CSVARAGSTNEKLFF. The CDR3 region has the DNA TGCAGCGTTGCCAGGGCGGGATCAACTAATGAAAAACTGTTTTTT.